The 5 T cell receptor beta chains presented below share a single source sample, sequenced in a study of T cell repertoires in cytomegalovirus infection (dated by TCRdb to the late 2010s). Sequenced using an Illumina HiSeq 1500. TCRdb trimmed public reads at Q25 via fastp, called clones via MiXCR and kept in-frame beta chains. Each entry is one CDR3 protein sequence, shown with its most common DNA and genes. For this sample there are fewer than 650,000 distinct CDR3 sequences; approximately 40% appear just once. The ten top clones hold around 50% of the sample. This specimen's treatment or condition label, interpreted: in vitro stimulation with specific CMV peptide epitopes to enrich CMV-specific T cells. The antigens for these receptors are not known. This material consisted of cultured PBMCs, taken from culture after CMV antigen stimulation. All receptors come from a human donor in good health (CMV status not recorded). Some clones in this sample may be carry-over from other donors' samples.

Worth noting for this clonotype: One end of the junction does not line up with germline, which may come from a read error. The chain recombines TRBV4-1 with TRBJ2-7, with D perhaps given as TRBD1 or TRBD2 (6 bases each). This CDR3 contains 14 residues. The V gene's germline CDR1 is MGHRA and CDR2 YSYEKL. For the CDR3, the DNA is TGCGCCAGCAGCCAAGCGCGGGGCTCAGGGACACTCTTATTC. It encodes CASSQARGSGTLLF.

The V gene is TRBV6-5, the J gene TRBJ2-7; TRBD1 is a possible D gene (5 bases). Germline values: CDR1 MNHEY, CDR2 SVGAGI. The CDR3 sequence is 13 residues long. The V end lost 2 bases, the J end lost 5 bases, and 10 bases lay between the germline ends. The CDR3 region has the DNA TGTGCCAGCAGTTACAGGGGATATAACGAGCAGTACTTC. Protein product: CASSYRGYNEQYF.

In its sample, this clonotype was seen a few times. The chain links TRBV5-5 to TRBJ1-4; 8 bases map to TRBD1. Germline V gene sequence: CDR1 SGHKS, CDR2 YYEKEE (reference sequence). V lost 3 bases and J lost 0; bases outside the gene matches: 7. The length of the CDR3 is 17 residues. The DNA of the CDR3 is TGTGCCAGCAGCTCCGGGACAGGCCCCACAACTAATGAAAAACTGTTTTTT. Translation: CASSSGTGPTTNEKLFF.

This clonotype came up a few times. In nucleotides, the CDR3 is TGTGCCAGCAGTTGGGGGGCCTTCGGGGGCTACACCTTC. Protein sequence: CASSWGAFGGYTF. This chain joins TRBV12-3 or TRBV12-4 and TRBJ1-2; TRBD1 is a possible D gene (6 bases). The CDR3 totals 13 residues. V lost 4 bases to trimming and J lost 8 bases, with 14 bases between them.

This clonotype has just a few counts. The chain employs TRBV7-6 and TRBJ2-7; 10 nucleotides line up with TRBD2. V gave up 6 bases and J gave up 0 bases; unmatched junction bases: 14. The V gene's germline CDR1 is SGHVS and CDR2 FNYEAQ. The CDR3 sequence is 18 residues long. The CDR3 DNA reads as TGTGCCAGCAGACCTCCGGGACTAGCGCCCTACCACTCCTACGAGCAGTACTTC. Residues: CASRPPGLAPYHSYEQYF. Full variable domain (outside the CDR3, taken from reference TRBV7-6 and TRBJ2-7): GAGVSQSPRYKVTKRGQDVALRCDPISGHVSLYWYRQALGQGPEFLTYFNYEAQQDKSGLPNDRFSAERPEGSISTLTIQRTEQRDSAMYRCASRPPGLAPYHSYEQYFGPGTRLTVT.